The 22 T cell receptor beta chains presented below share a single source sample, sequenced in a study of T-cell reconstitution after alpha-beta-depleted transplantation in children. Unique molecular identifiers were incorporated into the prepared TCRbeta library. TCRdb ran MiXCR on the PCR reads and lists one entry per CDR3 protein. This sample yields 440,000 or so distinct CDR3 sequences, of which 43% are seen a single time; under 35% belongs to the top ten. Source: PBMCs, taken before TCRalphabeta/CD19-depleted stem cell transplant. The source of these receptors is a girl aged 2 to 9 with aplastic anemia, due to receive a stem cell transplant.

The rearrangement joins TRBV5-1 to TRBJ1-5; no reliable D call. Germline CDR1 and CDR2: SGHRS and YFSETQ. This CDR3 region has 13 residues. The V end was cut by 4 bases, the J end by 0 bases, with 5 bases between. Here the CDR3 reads CASSGDSNQPQHF. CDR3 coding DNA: TGCGCCAGCAGCGGGGATAGCAATCAGCCCCAGCATTTT.

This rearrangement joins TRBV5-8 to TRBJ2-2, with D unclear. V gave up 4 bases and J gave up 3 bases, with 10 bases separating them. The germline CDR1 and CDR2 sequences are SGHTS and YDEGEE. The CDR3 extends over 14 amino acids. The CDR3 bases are TGTGCCAGCAGCCGTAAAACGTACACCGGGGAGCTGTTTTTT. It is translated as CASSRKTYTGELFF.

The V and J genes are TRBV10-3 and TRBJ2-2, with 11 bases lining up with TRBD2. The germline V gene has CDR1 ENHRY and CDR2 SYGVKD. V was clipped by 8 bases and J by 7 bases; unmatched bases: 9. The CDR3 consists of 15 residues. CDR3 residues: CAIGPGLAVFGELFF. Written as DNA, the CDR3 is TGTGCCATCGGTCCGGGACTAGCGGTTTTCGGGGAGCTGTTTTTT.

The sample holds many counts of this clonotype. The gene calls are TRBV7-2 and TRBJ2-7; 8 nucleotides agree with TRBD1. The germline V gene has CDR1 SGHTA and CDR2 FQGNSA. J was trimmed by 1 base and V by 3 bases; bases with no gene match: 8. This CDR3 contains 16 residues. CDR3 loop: CASSFSRTGISYEQYF. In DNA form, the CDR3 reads TGTGCCAGCAGCTTTAGCCGGACAGGGATATCCTACGAGCAGTACTTC.

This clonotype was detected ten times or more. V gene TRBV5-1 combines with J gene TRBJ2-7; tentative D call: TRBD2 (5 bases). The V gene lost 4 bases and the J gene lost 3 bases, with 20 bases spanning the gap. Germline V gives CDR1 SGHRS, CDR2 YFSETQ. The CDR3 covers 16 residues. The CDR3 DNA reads TGCGCCAGCAGCCCCTACAGTAAGCGGAAGGGCTACGAGCAGTACTTC. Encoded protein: CASSPYSKRKGYEQYF.

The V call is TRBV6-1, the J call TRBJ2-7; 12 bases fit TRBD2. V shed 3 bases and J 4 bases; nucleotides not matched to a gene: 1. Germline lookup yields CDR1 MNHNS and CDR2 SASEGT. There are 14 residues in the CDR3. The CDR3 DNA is TGTGCCAGCAGTGAGACTAGCGGGGGATACGAGCAGTACTTC. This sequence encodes CASSETSGGYEQYF.

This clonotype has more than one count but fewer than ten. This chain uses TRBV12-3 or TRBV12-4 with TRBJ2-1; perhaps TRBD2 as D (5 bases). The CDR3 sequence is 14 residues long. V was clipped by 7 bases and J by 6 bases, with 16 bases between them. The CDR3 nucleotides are TGTGCCAGCACCCGAGCGGCCCCTACCAATGAGCAGTTCTTC. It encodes CASTRAAPTNEQFF.

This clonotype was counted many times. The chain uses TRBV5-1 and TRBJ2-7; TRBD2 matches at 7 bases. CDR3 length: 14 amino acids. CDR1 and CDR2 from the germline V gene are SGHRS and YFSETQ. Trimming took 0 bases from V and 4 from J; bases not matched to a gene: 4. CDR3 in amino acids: CASSLEGRGYEQYF. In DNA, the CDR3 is TGCGCCAGCAGCTTGGAGGGGAGGGGATACGAGCAGTACTTC.

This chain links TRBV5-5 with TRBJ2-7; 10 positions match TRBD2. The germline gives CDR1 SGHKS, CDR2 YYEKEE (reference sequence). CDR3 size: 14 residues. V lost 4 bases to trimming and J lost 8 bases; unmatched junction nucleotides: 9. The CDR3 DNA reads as TGTGCCAGCAGCACGCCGGGACTAGCGCGGAAGCAGTACTTC. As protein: CASSTPGLARKQYF.

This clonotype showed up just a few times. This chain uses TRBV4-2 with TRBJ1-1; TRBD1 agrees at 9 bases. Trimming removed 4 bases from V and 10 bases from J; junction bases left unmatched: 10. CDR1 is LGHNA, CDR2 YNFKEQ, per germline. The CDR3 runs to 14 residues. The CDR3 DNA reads TGTGCCAGCAGCCGAGCGGGCGAGGGACAGGGAGCTTTCTTT. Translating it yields CASSRAGEGQGAFF.

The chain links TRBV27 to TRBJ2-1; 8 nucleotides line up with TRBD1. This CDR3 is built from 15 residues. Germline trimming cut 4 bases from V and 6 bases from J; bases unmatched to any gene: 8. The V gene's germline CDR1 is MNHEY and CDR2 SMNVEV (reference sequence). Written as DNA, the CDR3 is TGTGCCAGCAGTTCCCGGACAGGGATGGGCAATGAGCAGTTCTTC. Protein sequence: CASSSRTGMGNEQFF.

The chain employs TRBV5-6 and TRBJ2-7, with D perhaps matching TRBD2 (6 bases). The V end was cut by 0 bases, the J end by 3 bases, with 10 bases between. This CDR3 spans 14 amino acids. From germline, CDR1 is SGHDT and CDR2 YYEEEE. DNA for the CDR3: TGTGCCAGCAGCTTGGGGAGCGGGCTCTACGAGCAGTACTTC. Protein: CASSLGSGLYEQYF.

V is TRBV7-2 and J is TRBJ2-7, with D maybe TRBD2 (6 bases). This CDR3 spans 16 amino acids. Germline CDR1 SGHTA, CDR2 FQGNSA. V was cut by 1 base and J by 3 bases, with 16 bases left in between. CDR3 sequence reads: CASSLGAVGEVYEQYF. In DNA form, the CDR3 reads TGTGCCAGCAGCTTAGGGGCGGTAGGGGAGGTCTACGAGCAGTACTTC.

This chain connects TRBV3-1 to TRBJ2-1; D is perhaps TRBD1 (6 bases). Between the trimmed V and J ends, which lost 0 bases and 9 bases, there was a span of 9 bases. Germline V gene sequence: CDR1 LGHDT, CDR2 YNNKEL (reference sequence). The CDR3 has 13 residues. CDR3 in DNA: TGTGCCAGCAGCCAAGAGGTGGGGGCTGAGCAGTTCTTC. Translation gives CASSQEVGAEQFF.

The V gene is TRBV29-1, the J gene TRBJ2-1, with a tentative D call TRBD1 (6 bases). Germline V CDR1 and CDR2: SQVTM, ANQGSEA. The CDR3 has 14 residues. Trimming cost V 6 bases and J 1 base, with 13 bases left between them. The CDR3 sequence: CSVRPGTSYNEQFF. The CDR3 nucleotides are TGCAGCGTAAGACCAGGGACATCCTACAATGAGCAGTTCTTC.

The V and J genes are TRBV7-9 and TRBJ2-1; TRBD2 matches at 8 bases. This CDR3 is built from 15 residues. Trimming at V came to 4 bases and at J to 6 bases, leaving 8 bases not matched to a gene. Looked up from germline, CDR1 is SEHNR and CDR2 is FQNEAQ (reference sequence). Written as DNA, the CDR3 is TGTGCCAGCAGCTCCCCGGGGCGGGGGGCCAATGAGCAGTTCTTC. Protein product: CASSSPGRGANEQFF.

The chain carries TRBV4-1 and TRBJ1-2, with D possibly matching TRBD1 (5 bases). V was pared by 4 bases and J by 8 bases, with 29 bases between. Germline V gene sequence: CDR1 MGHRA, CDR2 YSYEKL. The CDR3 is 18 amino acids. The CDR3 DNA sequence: TGCGCCAGCAGCCGCTTGGTGGCAGGGACGTTTTCGGCCAACGGCTACACCTTC. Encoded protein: CASSRLVAGTFSANGYTF.

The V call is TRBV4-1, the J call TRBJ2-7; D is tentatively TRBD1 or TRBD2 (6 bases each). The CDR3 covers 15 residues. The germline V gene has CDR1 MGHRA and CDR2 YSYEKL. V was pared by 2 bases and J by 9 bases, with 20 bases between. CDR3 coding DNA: TGCGCCAGCAGCCAAATGTCCGGGGGCCTACGAGGGCAGTACTTC. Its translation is CASSQMSGGLRGQYF.

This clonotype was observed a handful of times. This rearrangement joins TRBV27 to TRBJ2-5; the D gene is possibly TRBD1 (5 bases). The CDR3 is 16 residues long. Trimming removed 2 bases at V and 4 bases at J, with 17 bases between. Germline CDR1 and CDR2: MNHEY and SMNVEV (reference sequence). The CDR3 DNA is TGTGCCAGCAGTTTAAAGGGGCGGTGGGTTCGAGAGACCCAGTACTTC. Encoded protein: CASSLKGRWVRETQYF.

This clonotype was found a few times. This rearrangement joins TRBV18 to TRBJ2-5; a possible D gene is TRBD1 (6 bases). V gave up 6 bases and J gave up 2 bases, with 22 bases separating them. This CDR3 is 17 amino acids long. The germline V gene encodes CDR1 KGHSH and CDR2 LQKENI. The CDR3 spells CASSQDVDRRHQETQYF. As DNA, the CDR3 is TGTGCCAGCTCCCAAGACGTAGACAGGCGACATCAAGAGACCCAGTACTTC. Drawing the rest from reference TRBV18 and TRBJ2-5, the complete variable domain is NAGVMQNPRHLVRRRGQEARLRCSPMKGHSHVYWYRQLPEEGLKFMVYLQKENIIDESGMPKERFSAEFPKEGPSILRIQQVVRGDSAAYFCASSQDVDRRHQETQYFGPGTRLLVL.

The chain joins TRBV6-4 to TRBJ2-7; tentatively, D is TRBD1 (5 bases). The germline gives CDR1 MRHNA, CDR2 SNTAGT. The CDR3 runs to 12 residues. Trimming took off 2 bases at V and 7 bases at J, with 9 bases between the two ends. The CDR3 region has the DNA TGTGCCAGCAGTGACAGGGGTTGGGAGCAGTACTTC. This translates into CASSDRGWEQYF.

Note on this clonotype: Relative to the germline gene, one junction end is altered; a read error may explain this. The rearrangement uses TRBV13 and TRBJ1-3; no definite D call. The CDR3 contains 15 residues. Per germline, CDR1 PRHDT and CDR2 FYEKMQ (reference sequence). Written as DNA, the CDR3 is TGTGCCAGCAGCCTAGGGTACCGCTCTGGAAACACCATATATTTT. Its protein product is CASSLGYRSGNTIYF. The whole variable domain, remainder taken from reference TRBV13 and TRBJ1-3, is AAGVIQSPRHLIKEKRETATLKCYPIPRHDTVYWYQQGPGQDPQFLISFYEKMQSDKGSIPDRFSAQQFSDYHSELNMSSLELGDSALYFCASSLGYRSGNTIYFGEGSWLTVV.